Presented here are 9 T cell receptor beta chains from one specimen sequenced in a study of T cell responses to AZD1222 COVID-19 vaccine. Generated by immunoSEQ multiplex PCR, the TCRdb table keeps only in-frame clones and is missing some. The table has some 60,000 clones, 65% to 90% seen once. Sequencing was performed on peripheral blood, taken on day 0 of AZD1222 vaccination. The receptor source for this set is an adult in good health.

The chain is built from TRBV19 and TRBJ1-2; TRBD1 is a possible D gene (5 bases). CDR1 and CDR2 from the germline V gene are LNHDA and SQIVND (reference sequence). This CDR3 contains 16 residues. The V gene lost 3 bases and the J gene lost 7 bases, with 21 bases spanning the gap. The CDR3 protein is CASSMGPTVISGGYTF. The CDR3 coding sequence is TGTGCCAGTAGTATGGGGCCCACGGTGATATCTGGTGGCTACACCTTC.

J is TRBJ2-1 and V is TRBV6-5; tentative D call: TRBD1 (5 bases). This CDR3 region has 14 residues. Germline CDR1 reads MNHEY; CDR2 reads SVGAGI. Trimming stripped 8 bases from V and 5 bases from J, with 16 bases between. CDR3 in DNA: TGTGCCAGCGGGGCTGGGGTCGCCAACAATGAGCAGTTCTTC. It specifies CASGAGVANNEQFF.

V is TRBV18 and J is TRBJ1-2, with D possibly TRBD1 on 5 matching bases. V lost 0 bases and J lost 0, with 5 bases in between. The CDR3 length is 14 residues. The germline gives CDR1 KGHSH, CDR2 LQKENI. The CDR3 sequence is CASSPPGPNYGYTF. CDR3 coding DNA: TGTGCCAGCTCACCACCGGGACCTAACTATGGCTACACCTTC. Variable domain in full (rest from reference TRBV18 and TRBJ1-2): NAGVMQNPRHLVRRRGQEARLRCSPMKGHSHVYWYRQLPEEGLKFMVYLQKENIIDESGMPKERFSAEFPKEGPSILRIQQVVRGDSAAYFCASSPPGPNYGYTFGSGTRLTVV.

This chain connects TRBV24-1 to TRBJ1-2, with D tentatively TRBD1 (5 bases). Germline V lookup: CDR1 KGHDR, CDR2 SFDVKD. CDR3 length: 15 residues. V was clipped by 4 bases and J by 2 bases, with 13 bases between them. The CDR3 is CATSDTSDSNYGYTF. CDR3 DNA: TGTGCCACCAGTGACACTAGTGACAGCAACTATGGCTACACCTTC.

This clone was counted only a few times. V and J are TRBV28 and TRBJ1-2; perhaps TRBD1 as D (6 bases). CDR1 is MDHEN and CDR2 is SYDVKM in the germline V gene. The CDR3 is 15 amino acids. V gave up 5 bases and J gave up 7 bases, with 20 bases separating them. This chain's CDR3 is CASSPPGAGPVGYTF. The DNA of the CDR3 is TGTGCCAGCAGTCCTCCAGGGGCCGGGCCGGTTGGCTACACCTTC.

J is TRBJ2-1 and V is TRBV6-5; 9 nucleotides align to TRBD2. The trim removed 2 bases at V and 2 bases at J, leaving 4 bases unmatched. From germline, CDR1 is MNHEY and CDR2 SVGAGI. The CDR3 spans 16 residues. The CDR3 sequence: CASSYGRGRAYNEQFF. The CDR3 DNA reads as TGTGCCAGCAGTTACGGTCGCGGGAGGGCCTACAATGAGCAGTTCTTC.

Notes on this clone: Other DNA sequences within the sample encode an identical CDR3. This sequence joins TRBV5-1 and TRBJ1-3; D remains unclear. Trimming pared 0 bases from V and 0 bases from J, leaving 7 bases between. The germline V gene encodes CDR1 SGHRS and CDR2 YFSETQ. The CDR3 length is 15 residues. CDR3 coding DNA: TGCGCCAGCAGCTTGGTGGGGATCTCTGGAAACACCATATATTTT. It translates to CASSLVGISGNTIYF.

The chain couples TRBV6-5 to TRBJ2-1; 7 bases line up with TRBD2. CDR3 length equals 12 residues. Germline CDR1 reads MNHEY; CDR2 reads SVGAGI. V dropped 5 bases and J dropped 9; count of bases not matched to a gene: 4. CDR3 region: CASSPSGIEQFF. CDR3 nucleotides: TGTGCCAGCAGTCCTAGCGGTATTGAGCAGTTCTTC.

This chain uses TRBV24-1 with TRBJ2-2, with 7 bases fitting TRBD2. Trimming removed 9 bases from V and 8 bases from J; junction bases left unmatched: 8. In germline, CDR1 is KGHDR, CDR2 SFDVKD. The CDR3 is 13 amino acids. The CDR3 spells CATGGTGGGELFF. CDR3 nucleotide sequence: TGTGCCACCGGGGGGACGGGAGGAGGGGAGCTGTTTTTT.